The clone carrying this T cell receptor (beta chain) was recorded a few times. This specimen belongs to a study of blood T cell repertoires in COVID-19. Study at large: Acute-phase and convalescent COVID-19 samples originated in the United States, Italy and Spain. From T cells, B-cell-depleted T cells, or PBMCs came the material, which was cDNA or gDNA.

Original data processing: Estimated nucleated cell counts came from reference gene primer amplification. The method was immunoSEQ multiplex PCR; TCRdb's version includes in-frame clones alone and lacks a portion of them. V, J and clone size reflect that table, while D and trimming were determined from the DNA. The repertoire holds fewer than 300,000 clones, around 80% seen once, with approximately 6% in the top ten. Deletions cut 1 base from V and 6 bases from J, with 16 bases between. CDR1 is MGHRA and CDR2 is YSYEKL in the germline V gene. CDR3 length equals 16 residues. Sequencing was done on a sample of peripheral blood. J is TRBJ1-3 and V is TRBV4-1; no definite D call. The TCR originated in a man at least 80 years old with acute or convalescent COVID-19. This CDR3 reads CASSQADNSGLNTIYF. CDR3 sequence (DNA): TGCGCCAGCAGCCAAGCCGACAATTCCGGTTTAAACACCATATATTTT.